This T cell receptor (beta chain) emerged from a study of molecular identifiers for immune sequencing clone quantification. As for the study in general: Replicate RNA from around 20,000 or 100,000 naive CD8 T cells formed five aliquots; four were sequenced. Regarding the study as a whole: Clonotypes topping 20 RNA copies carried over 98% of effector molecules but under 1% of naive ones.

One entry per CDR3 protein results from TCRdb running MiXCR on the PCR reads. The sample consists of approximately 550,000 distinct CDR3 sequences, around a fifth of them appearing once. This clonotype was seen at least ten times. Its antigen is not known. The CDR3 is 13 residues long. Trimming stripped 5 bases from V and 11 bases from J, with 17 bases between. With 10%, 30% or 50% of RNA, roughly 17,000 to 1,000,000 naive CD8 T cells were sequenced. Naive CD8 T cells were sorted as CD8+CD4-CCR7+CD45RA+. The V and J genes are TRBV12-3 or TRBV12-4 and TRBJ2-3, with TRBD2 as a possible D gene (5 bases). This sequence originates from a human donor in good health. Some libraries in this study had Jurkat cell RNA spiked in. Sample: naive CD8+ T cells from blood, with Jurkat cell RNA spiked in. The subset here: FACS-sorted CD8+CD4-CCR7+CD45RA+ naive T cells. The CDR3 nucleotides read TGTGCCAGCAGTGGCCATGTAGGAGGAGTGCAGTATTTT. Translating it yields CASSGHVGGVQYF.